This is a list of T cell receptor beta chains from one sample in a study of blood T cell repertoires in COVID-19. Sequencing used immunoSEQ multiplex PCR; TCRdb keeps in-frame clones, though not all of them. The sample lists about 330,000 clones, around 90% seen once, with roughly 6.7% in the top ten. What was sequenced was peripheral blood. The receptors shown here come from a man aged 18 to 29 who had recovered from COVID-19. The CDR3 runs from the conserved cysteine through the conserved F or W. Each record gives: J gene, D gene, V gene, clone size, CDR3 protein, CDR3 DNA. D genes are given only for firm matches. Clone size, where shown, is once, few, many, or a class for clones that have expanded.

j_call: TRBJ1-1
d_call: TRBD1
v_call: TRBV7-9
clone_size: NA
cdr3_aa: CASSSQGAIGTEAFF
cdr3_nt: TGTGCCAGCAGCTCACAGGGGGCGATCGGCACTGAAGCTTTCTTT

j_call: TRBJ2-3
d_call: NA
v_call: TRBV11-2
clone_size: once
cdr3_aa: CASSLLGGDTDTQYF
cdr3_nt: TGTGCCAGCAGCTTATTAGGGGGAGACACAGATACGCAGTATTTT

j_call: TRBJ1-3
d_call: NA
v_call: TRBV5-1
clone_size: NA
cdr3_aa: CASSFWGLDTIYF
cdr3_nt: TGCGCCAGCAGCTTTTGGGGGCTGGACACCATATATTTT

j_call: TRBJ1-5
d_call: NA
v_call: TRBV7-6
clone_size: NA
cdr3_aa: CASSLGDRLAGPQHF
cdr3_nt: TGTGCCAGCAGCTTAGGGGACCGACTAGCGGGGCCCCAGCATTTT

j_call: TRBJ2-1
d_call: NA
v_call: TRBV4-2
clone_size: NA
cdr3_aa: CASSNFGAKTVPEQFF
cdr3_nt: TGTGCCAGCAGCAACTTCGGAGCGAAGACGGTCCCTGAGCAGTTCTTC

j_call: TRBJ2-1
d_call: TRBD2
v_call: TRBV6-5
clone_size: NA
cdr3_aa: CASSAGLAAYNEQFF
cdr3_nt: TGTGCCAGCAGCGCGGGACTAGCGGCCTACAATGAGCAGTTCTTC

j_call: TRBJ2-7
d_call: NA
v_call: TRBV7-8
clone_size: NA
cdr3_aa: CASSLVVTAYEQYF
cdr3_nt: TGTGCCAGCAGCTTAGTTGTGACAGCCTACGAGCAGTACTTC

j_call: TRBJ2-2
d_call: NA
v_call: TRBV7-9
clone_size: NA
cdr3_aa: CASSQDLGSGELFF
cdr3_nt: TGTGCCAGCAGCCAAGACTTGGGTTCCGGGGAGCTGTTTTTT

j_call: TRBJ1-1
d_call: NA
v_call: TRBV7-6
clone_size: NA
cdr3_aa: CASSPNQGTEAFF
cdr3_nt: TGTGCCAGCAGCCCAAATCAGGGGACTGAAGCTTTCTTT

j_call: TRBJ2-1
d_call: TRBD2
v_call: TRBV6-1
clone_size: once
cdr3_aa: CASSEGSGRVNEQFF
cdr3_nt: TGTGCCAGCAGTGAAGGGAGCGGGAGGGTTAATGAGCAGTTCTTC

j_call: TRBJ2-1
d_call: TRBD2
v_call: TRBV7-2
clone_size: NA
cdr3_aa: CASSSTSGPYNEQFF
cdr3_nt: TGTGCCAGCAGCTCAACTAGCGGCCCATACAATGAGCAGTTCTTC

j_call: TRBJ1-1
d_call: TRBD1
v_call: TRBV5-5
clone_size: NA
cdr3_aa: CASRWGRGTTEAFF
cdr3_nt: TGTGCCAGCAGGTGGGGCAGGGGGACCACTGAAGCTTTCTTT

j_call: TRBJ2-7
d_call: TRBD1
v_call: TRBV9
clone_size: NA
cdr3_aa: CASSGAGGPYEQYF
cdr3_nt: TGTGCCAGCAGCGGGGCAGGGGGCCCCTACGAGCAGTACTTC

j_call: TRBJ2-7
d_call: TRBD1
v_call: TRBV5-4
clone_size: NA
cdr3_aa: CASSFDREIYEQYF
cdr3_nt: TGTGCCAGCAGCTTCGACAGGGAGATCTACGAGCAGTACTTC

j_call: TRBJ2-1
d_call: NA
v_call: TRBV7-9
clone_size: NA
cdr3_aa: CASRYYNEQFF
cdr3_nt: TGTGCCAGCAGATACTACAATGAGCAGTTCTTC

j_call: TRBJ1-2
d_call: TRBD1
v_call: TRBV19
clone_size: once
cdr3_aa: CASSITGTGFDGYTF
cdr3_nt: TGTGCCAGTAGTATCACCGGGACAGGGTTCGATGGCTACACCTTC

j_call: TRBJ2-7
d_call: TRBD1
v_call: TRBV6-5
clone_size: NA
cdr3_aa: CASSRDRATYEQYF
cdr3_nt: TGTGCCAGCAGCCGGGACAGGGCAACCTACGAGCAGTACTTC

j_call: TRBJ1-5
d_call: NA
v_call: TRBV19
clone_size: once
cdr3_aa: CASSIIAESNQPQHF
cdr3_nt: TGTGCCAGTAGTATAATCGCGGAAAGCAATCAGCCCCAGCATTTT

j_call: TRBJ1-2
d_call: TRBD1
v_call: TRBV5-1
clone_size: NA
cdr3_aa: CASSLAPGQNYGYTF
cdr3_nt: TGCGCCAGCAGCTTGGCGCCGGGACAGAACTATGGCTACACCTTC

j_call: TRBJ1-3
d_call: NA
v_call: TRBV4-1
clone_size: NA
cdr3_aa: CASSKQLSVGNTIYF
cdr3_nt: TGCGCCAGCAGCAAACAGCTTAGTGTTGGAAACACCATATATTTT

j_call: TRBJ1-1
d_call: TRBD1
v_call: TRBV7-6
clone_size: NA
cdr3_aa: CASSPSGRGGRTEAFF
cdr3_nt: TGTGCCAGCAGCCCCTCTGGACGAGGGGGCCGGACTGAAGCTTTCTTT

j_call: TRBJ1-2
d_call: TRBD1
v_call: TRBV4-3
clone_size: NA
cdr3_aa: CASRQAGTGGADGYTF
cdr3_nt: TGCGCCAGCAGACAAGCCGGGACAGGGGGCGCAGATGGCTACACCTTC

j_call: TRBJ2-3
d_call: NA
v_call: TRBV23-1
clone_size: NA
cdr3_aa: CASSQGAGCVRATDTQYF
cdr3_nt: TGCGCCAGCAGTCAGGGGGCAGGCTGCGTTCGTGCCACAGATACGCAGTATTTT

j_call: TRBJ1-1
d_call: TRBD1
v_call: TRBV29-1
clone_size: NA
cdr3_aa: CSVVEGANTEAFF
cdr3_nt: TGCAGCGTTGTTGAGGGGGCAAACACTGAAGCTTTCTTT

j_call: TRBJ1-1
d_call: NA
v_call: TRBV6-5
clone_size: NA
cdr3_aa: CASSFQGLMNTEAFF
cdr3_nt: TGTGCCAGCAGTTTTCAGGGCCTTATGAACACTGAAGCTTTCTTT

j_call: TRBJ1-5
d_call: NA
v_call: TRBV19
clone_size: once
cdr3_aa: CASSLGGGPSNQPQHF
cdr3_nt: TGTGCCAGTAGTCTCGGGGGGGGGCCAAGCAATCAGCCCCAGCATTTT

j_call: TRBJ1-2
d_call: TRBD1
v_call: TRBV19
clone_size: once
cdr3_aa: CASSIGGGYGYTF
cdr3_nt: TGTGCCAGTAGTATAGGAGGGGGCTACGGCTACACCTTC

j_call: TRBJ2-3
d_call: TRBD1
v_call: TRBV24-1
clone_size: NA
cdr3_aa: CATSEGQGSTDTQYF
cdr3_nt: TGTGCCACCAGTGAGGGACAGGGAAGCACAGATACGCAGTATTTT

j_call: TRBJ1-5
d_call: NA
v_call: TRBV30
clone_size: NA
cdr3_aa: CAWNQGYQPQHF
cdr3_nt: TGTGCCTGGAATCAGGGGTATCAGCCCCAGCATTTT

j_call: TRBJ2-7
d_call: NA
v_call: TRBV2
clone_size: NA
cdr3_aa: CASRTGRGSYEQYF
cdr3_nt: TGTGCCAGTCGGACGGGGAGGGGGTCCTACGAGCAGTACTTC

j_call: TRBJ2-5
d_call: TRBD1
v_call: TRBV10-3
clone_size: NA
cdr3_aa: CAISQGVNTQETQYF
cdr3_nt: TGTGCCATCAGTCAGGGGGTAAACACCCAAGAGACCCAGTACTTC

j_call: TRBJ1-6
d_call: NA
v_call: TRBV7-3
clone_size: NA
cdr3_aa: CASSRGQYNSPLHF
cdr3_nt: TGTGCCAGCAGCCGTGGACAGTATAATTCACCCCTCCACTTT

j_call: TRBJ2-5
d_call: NA
v_call: TRBV12-3/TRBV12-4
clone_size: NA
cdr3_aa: CASSFFLQETQYF
cdr3_nt: TGTGCCAGCAGTTTCTTTTTACAAGAGACCCAGTACTTC

j_call: TRBJ1-2
d_call: NA
v_call: TRBV6-4
clone_size: NA
cdr3_aa: CASSDQGMGGYTF
cdr3_nt: TGTGCCAGCAGTGACCAGGGAATGGGCGGCTACACCTTC

j_call: TRBJ1-2
d_call: TRBD1
v_call: TRBV6-5
clone_size: NA
cdr3_aa: CASSSGTGGRGYTF
cdr3_nt: TGTGCCAGCAGTTCCGGGACAGGGGGCAGAGGCTACACCTTC

j_call: TRBJ2-7
d_call: NA
v_call: TRBV10-3
clone_size: NA
cdr3_aa: CAISESESNSYEQYF
cdr3_nt: TGTGCCATCAGTGAGTCGGAGTCGAACTCCTACGAGCAGTACTTC

j_call: TRBJ2-3
d_call: TRBD2
v_call: TRBV30
clone_size: NA
cdr3_aa: CAWSPGLAYDTQYF
cdr3_nt: TGTGCCTGGTCTCCGGGACTAGCTTACGATACGCAGTATTTT

j_call: TRBJ2-5
d_call: TRBD1
v_call: TRBV5-4
clone_size: NA
cdr3_aa: CASSFRTGRGETQYF
cdr3_nt: TGTGCCAGCAGCTTCCGGACAGGGCGAGGGGAGACCCAGTACTTC

j_call: TRBJ1-2
d_call: NA
v_call: TRBV21-1
clone_size: NA
cdr3_aa: CASSKVSGQGFNYGYTF
cdr3_nt: TGTGCCAGCAGCAAAGTTTCCGGACAGGGCTTTAACTATGGCTACACCTTC

j_call: TRBJ2-5
d_call: TRBD1
v_call: TRBV4-3
clone_size: NA
cdr3_aa: CASSQEGQGWETQYF
cdr3_nt: TGCGCCAGCAGCCAGGAGGGACAGGGCTGGGAGACCCAGTACTTC

j_call: TRBJ2-1
d_call: NA
v_call: TRBV2
clone_size: NA
cdr3_aa: CASSGSYNEQFF
cdr3_nt: TGTGCCAGCAGCGGCTCCTACAATGAGCAGTTCTTC

j_call: TRBJ1-2
d_call: NA
v_call: TRBV5-4
clone_size: NA
cdr3_aa: CASSFVDRTSNYGYTF
cdr3_nt: TGTGCCAGCAGCTTCGTCGACAGGACCTCTAACTATGGCTACACCTTC